Each of the 8 T cell receptor beta chains below was sequenced from the same sample in a study of OX40 agonist ivuxolimab in advanced cancers. The table came from immunoSEQ multiplex PCR; TCRdb's copy has only in-frame clones and leaves some out. The repertoire holds around 70,000 clones, with about 85% as singletons. Sequenced material: CD4+ or CD8+ T cells sorted from blood, taken in a trial of the OX40 agonist ivuxolimab. Receptors were obtained from an adult with an advanced solid tumor such as melanoma, head and neck, liver or kidney cancer.

The chain is built from TRBV19 and TRBJ2-4; 8 bases are shared with TRBD1. This CDR3 is 15 amino acids long. Trimming at V came to 3 bases and at J to 7 bases, leaving 8 bases not matched to a gene. The V gene's germline CDR1 is LNHDA and CDR2 SQIVND (reference sequence). The CDR3 sequence: CASSIRATGDNIQYF. In DNA form, the CDR3 reads TGTGCCAGTAGTATTCGGGCGACAGGGGACAACATTCAGTACTTC.

The V call is TRBV11-2, the J call TRBJ2-7; 9 positions match TRBD1. The CDR3 covers 15 residues. Trimming removed 5 bases from V and 4 bases from J; junction bases left unmatched: 9. CDR1 is SGHAT, CDR2 FQNNGV, per germline. CDR3 coding DNA: TGTGCCAGCAGCACCTCGGGACAGGGTCCTTACGAGCAGTACTTC. It codes for CASSTSGQGPYEQYF.

V gene TRBV4-2 combines with J gene TRBJ2-2; maybe TRBD1 (6 bases). This CDR3 is 17 amino acids long. V shed 0 bases and J shed 4 bases, with 15 bases lying between them. Germline CDR1 is LGHNA and CDR2 is YNFKEQ. In DNA, the CDR3 is TGTGCCAGCAGCCAAGATCTCGTGGGGGCAGGCACCGGGGAGCTGTTTTTT. Protein product: CASSQDLVGAGTGELFF.

The chain is built from TRBV7-2 and TRBJ1-3; TRBD1 matches 9 bases. V was pared by 5 bases and J by 2 bases, with 4 bases of the junction left unmatched. There are 15 residues in the CDR3. From germline, CDR1 is SGHTA and CDR2 FQGNSA. CDR3 sequence: CASSLRTGAGNTIYF. CDR3 coding DNA: TGTGCCAGCAGCCTACGGACAGGGGCTGGAAACACCATATATTTT.

The chain carries TRBV6-5 and TRBJ1-1; maybe TRBD1 (5 bases). The V gene lost 7 bases and the J gene lost 0 bases, with 12 bases spanning the gap. The CDR3 is made up of 14 amino acids. The germline V gene encodes CDR1 MNHEY and CDR2 SVGAGI. The CDR3 nucleotides read TGTGCCAGCATGGCAGGGAGGATGAACACTGAAGCTTTCTTT. It translates to CASMAGRMNTEAFF.

This sequence joins TRBV7-6 and TRBJ1-1; D call uncertain. Trimming pared 5 bases from V and 1 base from J, leaving 5 bases between. Germline CDR1 is SGHVS and CDR2 is FNYEAQ. The CDR3 covers 12 residues. The CDR3 protein is CASSKQNTEAFF. CDR3 coding DNA: TGTGCCAGCAGCAAACAGAACACTGAAGCTTTCTTT.

V usage is TRBV7-9 and J usage is TRBJ2-5; 7 bases agree with TRBD1. The junction had 8 bases not matched to a gene; V was cut back by 7 bases and J by 0 bases. Germline V gene data show CDR1 as SEHNR and CDR2 as FQNEAQ (reference sequence). The CDR3 is 15 residues long. The DNA for the CDR3 is TGTGCCAGCACCCTAATGACAGGGTACCAAGAGACCCAGTACTTC. This gives the protein CASTLMTGYQETQYF.

The chain joins TRBV5-1 to TRBJ2-1; 9 positions agree with TRBD2. The CDR3 is 17 residues long. J was trimmed by 7 bases and V by 0 bases; bases with no gene match: 11. Germline V lookup: CDR1 SGHRS, CDR2 YFSETQ. CDR3: CASSLGGLASRLNEQFF. In nucleotides, the CDR3 is TGCGCCAGCAGCTTGGGAGGACTAGCGTCGAGATTGAATGAGCAGTTCTTC.